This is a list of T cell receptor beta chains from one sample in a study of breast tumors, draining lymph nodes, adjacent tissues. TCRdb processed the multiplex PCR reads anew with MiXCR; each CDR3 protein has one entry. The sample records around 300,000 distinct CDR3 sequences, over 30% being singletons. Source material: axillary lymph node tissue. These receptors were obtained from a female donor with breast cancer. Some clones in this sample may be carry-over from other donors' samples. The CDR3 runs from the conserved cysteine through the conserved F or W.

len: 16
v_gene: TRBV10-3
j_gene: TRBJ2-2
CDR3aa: CAISESWSGRTGELVF

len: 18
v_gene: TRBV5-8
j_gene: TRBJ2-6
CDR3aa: CASSSWTSGRTGANVLTF

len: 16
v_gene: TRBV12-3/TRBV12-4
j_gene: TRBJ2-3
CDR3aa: CASSFPSGSNGDTQYF

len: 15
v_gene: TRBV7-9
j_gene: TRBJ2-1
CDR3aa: CASRKGPGVYNEQFF

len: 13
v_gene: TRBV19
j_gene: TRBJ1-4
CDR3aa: CAVATTTNEKLFF

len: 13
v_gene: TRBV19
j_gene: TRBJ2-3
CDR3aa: CASSMMGTDTQYF

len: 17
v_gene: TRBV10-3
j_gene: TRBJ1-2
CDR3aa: CAISESTGSGQSCGYTF

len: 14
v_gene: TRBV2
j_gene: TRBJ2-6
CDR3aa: CASSETSGANVLTF

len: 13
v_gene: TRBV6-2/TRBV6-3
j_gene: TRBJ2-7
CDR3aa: CASSSSWDGLRYF

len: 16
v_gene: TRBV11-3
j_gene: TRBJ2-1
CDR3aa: CASSQRTQGSYNEQFF

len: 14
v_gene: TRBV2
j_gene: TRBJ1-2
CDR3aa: CASSPTGYPYGYTF

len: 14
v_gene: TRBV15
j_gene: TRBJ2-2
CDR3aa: CATDGTGGTGELFF

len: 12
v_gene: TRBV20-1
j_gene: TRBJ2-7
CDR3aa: CSAKGISYEQYF

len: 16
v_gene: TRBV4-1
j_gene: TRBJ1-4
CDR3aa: CASSQEEAGLREKLFF

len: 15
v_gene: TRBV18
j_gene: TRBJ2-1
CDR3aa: CASSRLAGDYNEQFF

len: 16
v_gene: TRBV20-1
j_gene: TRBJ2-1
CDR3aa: CSASFGQLSSYNEQFF

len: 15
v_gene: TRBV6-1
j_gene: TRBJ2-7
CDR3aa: CASSDDLAGPYEQYF

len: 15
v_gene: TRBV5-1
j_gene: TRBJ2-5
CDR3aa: CASSLEGSRWETQYF

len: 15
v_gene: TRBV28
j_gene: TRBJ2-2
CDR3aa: CASSPDPRATGELFF

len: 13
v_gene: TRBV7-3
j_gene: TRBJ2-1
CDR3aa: CASSSGRGNEQFF

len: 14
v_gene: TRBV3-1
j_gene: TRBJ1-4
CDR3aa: CASSQEVGFEKLFF

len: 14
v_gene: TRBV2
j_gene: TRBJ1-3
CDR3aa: CASGLVRTGNTIYF

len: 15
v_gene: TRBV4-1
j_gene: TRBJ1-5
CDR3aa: CASSLEEGLGQPQHF

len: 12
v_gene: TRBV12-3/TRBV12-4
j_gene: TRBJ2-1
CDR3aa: CASSFGRGPSFF

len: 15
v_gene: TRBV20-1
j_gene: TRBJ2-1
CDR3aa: CSARDLAGGPFEQFF

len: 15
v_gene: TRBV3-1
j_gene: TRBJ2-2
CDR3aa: CASSHSSRHTGELFF

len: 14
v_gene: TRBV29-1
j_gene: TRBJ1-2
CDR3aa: CSVVRGQGNYGYTF

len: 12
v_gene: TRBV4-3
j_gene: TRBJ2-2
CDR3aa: CASSHRTGELFF

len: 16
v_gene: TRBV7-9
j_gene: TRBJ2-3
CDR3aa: CASSLGDRVLADTQYF

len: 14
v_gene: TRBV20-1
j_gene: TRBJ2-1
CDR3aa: CSASPPTVAGEQFF

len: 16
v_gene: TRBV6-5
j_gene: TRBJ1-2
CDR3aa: CASSHSRGAPNYGYTF

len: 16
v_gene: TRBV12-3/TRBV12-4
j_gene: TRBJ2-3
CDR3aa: CASSPRLAENTDTQYF

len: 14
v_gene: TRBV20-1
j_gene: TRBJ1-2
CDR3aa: CSASLTGGRYGYTF

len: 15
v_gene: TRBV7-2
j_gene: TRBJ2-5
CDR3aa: CASSLARGLRETQYF

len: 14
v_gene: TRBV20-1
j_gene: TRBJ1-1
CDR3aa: CSARDGGGARKAFF

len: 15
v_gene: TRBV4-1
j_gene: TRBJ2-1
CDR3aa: CASSQEGGSYNEQFF

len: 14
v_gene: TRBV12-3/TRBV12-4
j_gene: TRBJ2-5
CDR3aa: CASTDRGYLETQYF

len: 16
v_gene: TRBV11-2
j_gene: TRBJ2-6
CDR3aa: CASSHPLKTGANVLTF

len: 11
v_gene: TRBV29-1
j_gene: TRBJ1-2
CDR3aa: CSVEDRAGYTF

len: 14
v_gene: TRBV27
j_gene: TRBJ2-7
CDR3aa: CASRRGTQTYEQYF

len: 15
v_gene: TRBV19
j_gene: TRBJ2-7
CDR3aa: CASSIGNSPIYEQYF

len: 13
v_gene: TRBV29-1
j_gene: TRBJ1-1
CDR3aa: CSVKQGADTEAFF

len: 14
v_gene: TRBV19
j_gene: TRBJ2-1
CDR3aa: CASTYGSSYNEQFF

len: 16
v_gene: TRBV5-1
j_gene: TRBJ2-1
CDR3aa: CASSPPGQGLYNEQFF

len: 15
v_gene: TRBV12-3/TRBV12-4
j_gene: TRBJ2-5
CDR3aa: CASSRLAGGQETQYF

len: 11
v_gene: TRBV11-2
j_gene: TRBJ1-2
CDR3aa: CASSRQGGYTF

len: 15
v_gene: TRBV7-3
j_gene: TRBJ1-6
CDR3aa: CASSARTGYNSPLHF

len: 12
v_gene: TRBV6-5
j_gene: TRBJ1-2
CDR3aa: CASSPRGYGYTF

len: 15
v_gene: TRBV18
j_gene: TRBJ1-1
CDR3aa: CASSPPSNSRGEAFF

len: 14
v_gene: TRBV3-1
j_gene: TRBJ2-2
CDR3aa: CASSPPLGTGELFF